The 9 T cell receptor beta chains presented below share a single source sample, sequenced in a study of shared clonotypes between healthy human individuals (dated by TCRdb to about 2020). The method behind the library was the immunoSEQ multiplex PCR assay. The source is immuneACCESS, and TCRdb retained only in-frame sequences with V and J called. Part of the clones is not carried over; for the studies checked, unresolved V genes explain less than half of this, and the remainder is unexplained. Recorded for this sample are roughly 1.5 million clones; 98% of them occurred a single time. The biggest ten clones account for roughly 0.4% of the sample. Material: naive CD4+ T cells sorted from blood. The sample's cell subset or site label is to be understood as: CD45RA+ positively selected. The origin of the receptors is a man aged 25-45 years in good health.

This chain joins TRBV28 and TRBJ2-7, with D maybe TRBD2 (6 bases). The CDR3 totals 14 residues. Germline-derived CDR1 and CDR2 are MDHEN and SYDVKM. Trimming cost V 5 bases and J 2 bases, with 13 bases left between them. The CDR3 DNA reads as TGTGCCAGCAGTGCCGGGACTTGGACCTACGAGCAGTACTTC. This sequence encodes CASSAGTWTYEQYF.

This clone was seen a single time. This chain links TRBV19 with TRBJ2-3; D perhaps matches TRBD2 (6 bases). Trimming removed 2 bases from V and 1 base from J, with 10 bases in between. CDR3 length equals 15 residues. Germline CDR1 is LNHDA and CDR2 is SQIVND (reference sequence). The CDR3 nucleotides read TGTGCCAGTAGTATAACGGGAGACGGCACAGATACGCAGTATTTT. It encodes CASSITGDGTDTQYF.

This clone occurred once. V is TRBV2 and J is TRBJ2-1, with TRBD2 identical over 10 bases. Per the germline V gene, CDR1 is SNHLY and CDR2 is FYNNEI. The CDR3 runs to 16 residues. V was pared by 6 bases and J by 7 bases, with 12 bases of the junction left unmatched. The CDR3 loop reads CASRGGLAARENEQFF. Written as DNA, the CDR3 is TGTGCCAGCAGGGGAGGACTAGCGGCCCGCGAGAATGAGCAGTTCTTC.

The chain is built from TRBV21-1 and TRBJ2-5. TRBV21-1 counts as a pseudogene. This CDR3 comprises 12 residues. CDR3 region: CASGKSQETQYF. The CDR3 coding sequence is TGTGCCAGCGGAAAAAGCCAAGAGACCCAGTACTTC.

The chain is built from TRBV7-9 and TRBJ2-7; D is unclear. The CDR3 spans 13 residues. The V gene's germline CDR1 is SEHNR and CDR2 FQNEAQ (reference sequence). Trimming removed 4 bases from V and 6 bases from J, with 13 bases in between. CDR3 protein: CASSSNSLSEQYF. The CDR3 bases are TGTGCCAGCAGCTCGAATTCTCTATCCGAGCAGTACTTC.

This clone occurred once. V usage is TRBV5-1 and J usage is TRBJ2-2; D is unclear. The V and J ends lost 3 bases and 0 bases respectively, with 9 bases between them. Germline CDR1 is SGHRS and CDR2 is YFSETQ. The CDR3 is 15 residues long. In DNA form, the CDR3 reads TGCGCCAGCAGCTCGCCGCGAACGAACACCGGGGAGCTGTTTTTT. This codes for CASSSPRTNTGELFF.

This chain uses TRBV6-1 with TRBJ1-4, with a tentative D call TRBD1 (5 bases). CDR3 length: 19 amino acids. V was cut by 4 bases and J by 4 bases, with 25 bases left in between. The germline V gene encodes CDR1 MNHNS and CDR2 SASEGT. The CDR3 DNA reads TGTGCCAGCAGTGGAGGGTCAGGATGGACCCCGGGGGGTAATGAAAAACTGTTTTTT. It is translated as CASSGGSGWTPGGNEKLFF.

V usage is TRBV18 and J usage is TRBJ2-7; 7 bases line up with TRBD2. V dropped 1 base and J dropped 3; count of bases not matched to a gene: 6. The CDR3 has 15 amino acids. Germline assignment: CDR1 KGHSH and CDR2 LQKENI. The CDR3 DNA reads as TGTGCCAGCTCACCACTGCCCCTAGCGGTCTACGAGCAGTACTTC. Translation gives CASSPLPLAVYEQYF.

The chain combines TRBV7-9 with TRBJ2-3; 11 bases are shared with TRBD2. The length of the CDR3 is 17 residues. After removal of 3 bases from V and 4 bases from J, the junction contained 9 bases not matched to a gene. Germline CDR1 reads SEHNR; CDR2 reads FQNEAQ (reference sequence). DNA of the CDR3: TGTGCCAGCAGCTTTTACCGAACTAGCGGGGGTTCAGATACGCAGTATTTT. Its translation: CASSFYRTSGGSDTQYF.